The entry below gives a single T cell receptor (beta chain) sequence along with its context. Its specificity is unknown. The sample originates from a study of T cell repertoires in cytomegalovirus infection. Study overall: HLA-B-restricted CMV epitopes that are well studied were used alongside recently identified HLA-C-restricted ones. An indication of both CMV infection and matching HLA type came from public TCR beta signatures.

TCRdb re-analysed the reads in MiXCR, keeping a single row per CDR3 protein. Of approximately 310,000 distinct CDR3 sequences listed, 25% are singletons. Study-wide points: Cumulative frequency of public TCR beta families picked out carriers of CMV plus the relevant HLA. Across the ex vivo response, the dominant clonotypes were HLA-C-restricted CMV-specific TCR beta clonotypes.

Germline assignment: CDR1 SEHNR and CDR2 FQNEAQ (reference sequence). The CDR3 loop spans 14 amino acids. Trimming pared 2 bases from V and 5 bases from J, leaving 12 bases between. Sequenced here: cultured PBMCs, sampled from culture after CMV antigen stimulation. This rearrangement joins TRBV7-9 to TRBJ1-1; possibly TRBD1 for D (5 bases). This clonotype originated in a human donor in good health (CMV status not recorded). Some clones in this sample may be carry-over from other donors' samples. CDR3 coding DNA: TGTGCCAGCAGCTTATTACAGGTTGCGACTGAAGCTTTCTTT. It is translated as CASSLLQVATEAFF.